This is a list of T cell receptor beta chains from one sample in a study of cytomegalovirus exposure and HLA in healthy donors. Using immunoSEQ multiplex PCR, the repertoire was profiled, and TCRdb retains in-frame clones only, with some absent. Of 150,000 or so clones detected, over 60% appear once; the ten largest clones hold under 3%. Sequencing was carried out using PBMCs. These receptors came from a woman between 25 and 40 years old in good health and CMV-seropositive. CDR3s include the opening cysteine and the closing phenylalanine or tryptophan. The D gene is left open where the match is weak. Clone size is stated in some rows and not others, as once, few, many or a class when expanded.

v_gene,j_gene,abundance,d_gene,CDR3nt,CDR3aa
TRBV30,TRBJ2-7,few,TRBD1,TGTGCCTGGAATTCGCCGGGACAGGGTCTCTACGAGCAGTACTTC,CAWNSPGQGLYEQYF
TRBV6-1,TRBJ1-6,.,.,TGTGCCAGCAGTGGGCAGAGGAATTCACCCCTCCACTTT,CASSGQRNSPLHF
TRBV7-2,TRBJ2-5,.,.,TGTGCCAGCTTTAAAGGAGGGGACTCCCAAGAGACCCAGTACTTC,CASFKGGDSQETQYF
TRBV9,TRBJ2-3,.,.,TGTGCCAGCAGCGTAGGAGGCGGTTCGCAGTATTTT,CASSVGGGSQYF
TRBV19,TRBJ2-5,.,.,TGTGCCAGTAGTATAGATGGAGGCGGACAAGAGACCCAGTACTTC,CASSIDGGGQETQYF
TRBV6-5,TRBJ2-2,.,.,TGTGCCAGCCGCGATTTTAACACCGGGGAGCTGTTTTTT,CASRDFNTGELFF
TRBV30,TRBJ2-7,.,TRBD1,TGTGCCTGGAGTAAGACAGGGGGCGGTGAGCAGTACTTC,CAWSKTGGGEQYF
TRBV4-2,TRBJ2-3,few,TRBD2,TGTGCCAGCAGCCCCTCTCTAGCGGGCCCAGATACGCAGTATTTT,CASSPSLAGPDTQYF
TRBV11-2,TRBJ2-1,few,.,TGTGCCAGCAGCCATTTGTTTGGGCTAGCTGACAATGAGCAGTTCTTC,CASSHLFGLADNEQFF
TRBV7-9,TRBJ1-2,few,.,TGTGCCAGCAGCCGGGCGGGGGTCGACTATGGCTACACCTTC,CASSRAGVDYGYTF
TRBV5-6,TRBJ1-5,few,.,TGTGCCAGCAGCCCCAGGGGACGGAGTTCGAATCAGCCCCAGCATTTT,CASSPRGRSSNQPQHF
TRBV18,TRBJ2-7,.,.,TGTGCCAGCTCACCAGGACAGAGTACCTACGAGCAGTACTTC,CASSPGQSTYEQYF
TRBV2,TRBJ2-7,.,.,TGTGCCAGCAGCCTAACCTACGAGCAGTACTTC,CASSLTYEQYF